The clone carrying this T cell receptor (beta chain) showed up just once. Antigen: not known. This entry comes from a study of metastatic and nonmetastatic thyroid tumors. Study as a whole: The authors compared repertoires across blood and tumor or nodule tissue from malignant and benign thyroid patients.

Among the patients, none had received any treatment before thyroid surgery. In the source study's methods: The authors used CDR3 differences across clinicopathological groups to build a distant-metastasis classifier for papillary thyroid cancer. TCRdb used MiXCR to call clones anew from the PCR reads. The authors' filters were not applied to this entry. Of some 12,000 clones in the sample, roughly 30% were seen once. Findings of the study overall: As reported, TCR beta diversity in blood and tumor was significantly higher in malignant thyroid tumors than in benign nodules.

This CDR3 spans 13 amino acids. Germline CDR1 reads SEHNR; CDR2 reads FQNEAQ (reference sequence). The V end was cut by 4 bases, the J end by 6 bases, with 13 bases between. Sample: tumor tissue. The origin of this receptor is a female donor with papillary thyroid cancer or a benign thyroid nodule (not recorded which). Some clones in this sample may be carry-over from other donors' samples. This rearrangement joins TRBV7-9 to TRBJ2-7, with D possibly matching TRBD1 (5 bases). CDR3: CASSYGQRVEQYF. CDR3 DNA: TGTGCCAGCAGCTACGGACAAAGGGTCGAGCAGTACTTC. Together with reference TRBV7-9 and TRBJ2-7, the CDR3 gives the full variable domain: DTGVSQNPRHKITKRGQNVTFRCDPISEHNRLYWYRQTLGQGPEFLTYFQNEAQLEKSRLLSDRFSAERPKGSFSTLEIQRTEQGDSAMYLCASSYGQRVEQYFGPGTRLTVT.